These 19 T cell receptor beta chains share one sample of origin, sequenced in a study of long-term antiretroviral therapy in people with HIV. The assay used was immunoSEQ (version v3.0), run at survey level. The protocol was immunoSEQ multiplex PCR, while the TCRdb copy is restricted to in-frame clones and leaves out a portion. The sample includes some 40,000 clones, around 83% of them seen just once. Sequenced here: unsorted PBMCs, sampled 3.1 years after starting antiretroviral therapy. The receptors were gathered from a woman aged 45-60 years with HIV.

The chain links TRBV10-3 to TRBJ1-2; D is unresolved. V gave up 3 bases and J gave up 2 bases, with 7 bases separating them. The germline gives CDR1 ENHRY, CDR2 SYGVKD. The CDR3 is 13 residues long. CDR3 amino acids: CAISDDRNYGYTF. CDR3 bases: TGTGCCATCAGTGACGACCGGAACTATGGCTACACCTTC.

This chain connects TRBV29-1 to TRBJ1-2; 7 bases match TRBD1. Looked up from germline, CDR1 is SQVTM and CDR2 is ANQGSEA. The CDR3 has 14 amino acids. V lost 1 base and J lost 4; bases outside the gene matches: 6. CDR3 amino acids: CSVEGEQGPYGYTF. CDR3 coding DNA: TGCAGCGTTGAAGGTGAACAGGGGCCCTATGGCTACACCTTC.

The chain links TRBV7-3 to TRBJ2-1; 11 positions match TRBD2. Looked up from germline, CDR1 is SGHTA and CDR2 is FQGTGA. V lost 5 bases to trimming and J lost 3 bases; unmatched junction nucleotides: 12. The CDR3 spans 18 residues. CDR3: CASSASPGLAVNYNEQFF. CDR3 DNA sequence: TGTGCCAGCAGCGCCTCGCCGGGACTAGCGGTGAACTACAATGAGCAGTTCTTC.

The CDR3 DNA is TGTGCCAGCAGCCTCCGGCAGGGGGCGAGAAATCGTAGGAGAGGGCACCAAGAGACCCAGTACTTC. Protein: CASSLRQGARNRRRGHQETQYF. V and J are TRBV13 and TRBJ2-5; 8 bases map to TRBD1. This CDR3 has 22 residues. The V gene end was trimmed by 5 bases and the J gene end by 0 bases; junction bases not matched to a gene: 26. The germline gives CDR1 PRHDT, CDR2 FYEKMQ (reference sequence).

By share of the sample, this clone is medium-sized. The rearrangement links TRBV7-9 to TRBJ1-2, with D maybe TRBD1 (5 bases). The CDR3 spans 16 residues. V lost 5 bases and J lost 4, with 20 bases in between. CDR1 SEHNR and CDR2 FQNEAQ come from the germline V gene (reference sequence). CDR3 sequence (DNA): TGTGCCAGCAGCCCAGGGTGGGGAGGGGTCGGCTATGGCTACACCTTC. Translated, it gives CASSPGWGGVGYGYTF.

This rearrangement joins TRBV7-3 to TRBJ1-1; a weak D match, TRBD1 (6 bases). This CDR3 is 13 amino acids long. The germline CDR1 and CDR2 sequences are SGHTA and FQGTGA. V gave up 5 bases and J gave up 4 bases, with 11 bases separating them. The chain's CDR3 is CASSGLQGTEAFF. Written as DNA, the CDR3 is TGTGCCAGCAGCGGTTTACAGGGCACTGAAGCTTTCTTT.

The rearrangement links TRBV2 to TRBJ1-2, with D uncertain. Per the germline V gene, CDR1 is SNHLY and CDR2 is FYNNEI. The length of the CDR3 is 12 residues. The V end was cut by 3 bases, the J end by 4 bases, with 6 bases between. The chain's CDR3 is CASSDRLYGYTF. Here the CDR3 DNA reads TGTGCCAGCAGTGATCGTCTCTATGGCTACACCTTC.

The CDR3 DNA follows: TGTGCCAGCAGCTTATGGGTCGGGATGAACACTGAAGCTTTCTTT. This encodes CASSLWVGMNTEAFF. The chain is built from TRBV7-9 and TRBJ1-1; no clear D. Trimming left V 2 bases short and J 0 bases short, with 10 bases between. The CDR3 is made up of 15 amino acids. The germline V gene has CDR1 SEHNR and CDR2 FQNEAQ (reference sequence). Together with reference TRBV7-9 and TRBJ1-1, the CDR3 gives the full variable domain: DTGVSQNPRHKITKRGQNVTFRCDPISEHNRLYWYRQTLGQGPEFLTYFQNEAQLEKSRLLSDRFSAERPKGSFSTLEIQRTEQGDSAMYLCASSLWVGMNTEAFFGQGTRLTVV.

V usage is TRBV5-1 and J usage is TRBJ2-7; 15 nucleotides agree with TRBD2. The V segment lost 4 bases and the J segment 5 bases; nucleotides outside the gene matches: 7. The CDR3 extends over 16 amino acids. The germline V gene has CDR1 SGHRS and CDR2 YFSETQ. In DNA form, the CDR3 reads TGCGCCAGCAGCCCAGGACTAGCGGGGGGGCAGGACGAGCAGTACTTC. This encodes CASSPGLAGGQDEQYF.

The chain is built from TRBV6-5 and TRBJ2-1; possibly TRBD2 for D (6 bases). Germline V gives CDR1 MNHEY, CDR2 SVGAGI. The CDR3 extends over 12 amino acids. V was shortened by 6 bases and J by 9 bases, with 12 bases between the two germline ends. CDR3 in amino acids: CASSEPGVEQFF. The CDR3 DNA follows: TGTGCCAGCAGCGAACCGGGGGTTGAGCAGTTCTTC.

The chain is built from TRBV2 and TRBJ2-7; TRBD2 might be the D (5 bases). Trimming shortened V by 7 bases and J by 6 bases, and 16 bases separated the two germline ends. The CDR3 covers 13 residues. CDR1 is SNHLY, CDR2 FYNNEI, per germline. The CDR3 is CASTILEAAEQYF. Written as DNA, the CDR3 is TGTGCCAGCACGATTTTAGAAGCGGCCGAGCAGTACTTC.

The V and J genes are TRBV18 and TRBJ1-1; TRBD1 aligns across 8 bases. Unmatched junction bases numbered 1, after V lost 4 bases and J lost 0 bases. The CDR3 extends over 14 amino acids. Germline CDR1 KGHSH, CDR2 LQKENI. CDR3 coding DNA: TGTGCCAGCTCACTACAGGGGGTGAACACTGAAGCTTTCTTT. Amino acids: CASSLQGVNTEAFF.

This chain connects TRBV30 to TRBJ1-2, with TRBD1 as a possible D gene (6 bases). The CDR3 totals 13 residues. Trimming removed 5 bases at V and 8 bases at J, with 18 bases between. Germline V gene lookup returns CDR1 GTSNPN and CDR2 SVGIG (reference sequence). CDR3 in amino acids: CAWDRRGAQGYTF. The CDR3 DNA sequence: TGTGCCTGGGATCGGAGGGGGGCGCAGGGCTACACCTTC.

This chain connects TRBV27 to TRBJ1-6; D gene unclear. The V end lost 5 bases, the J end lost 10 bases, and 12 bases lay between the germline ends. The CDR3 has 13 amino acids. CDR1 is MNHEY and CDR2 is SMNVEV in the germline V gene (reference sequence). CDR3 sequence: CASSTVSRSPLHF. As DNA, the CDR3 is TGTGCCAGCAGTACGGTCAGTAGGTCACCCCTCCACTTT.

The chain employs TRBV30 and TRBJ2-1; 7 positions match TRBD2. The length of the CDR3 is 12 residues. Germline lookup yields CDR1 GTSNPN and CDR2 SVGIG (reference sequence). V dropped 0 bases and J dropped 8; count of bases not matched to a gene: 1. The CDR3 bases are TGTGCCTGGAGTGTACGGGGGGATGAGCAGTTCTTC. As protein: CAWSVRGDEQFF.

V and J are TRBV29-1 and TRBJ1-1; no definite D call. Germline V gene sequence: CDR1 SQVTM, CDR2 ANQGSEA. Between the trimmed V and J ends, which lost 7 bases and 2 bases, there was a span of 14 bases. This CDR3 region has 13 residues. The CDR3 sequence is CSAAGRPNTEAFF. The CDR3 nucleotides read TGCAGCGCTGCGGGTCGCCCCAACACTGAAGCTTTCTTT. Full variable domain (remainder filled in from reference TRBV29-1 and TRBJ1-1): SAVISQKPSRDICQRGTSLTIQCQVDSQVTMMFWYRQQPGQSLTLIATANQGSEATYESGFVIDKFPISRPNLTFSTLTVSNMSPEDSSIYLCSAAGRPNTEAFFGQGTRLTVV.

This chain uses TRBV11-2 with TRBJ1-2; D is perhaps TRBD1 (5 bases). V lost 5 bases to trimming and J lost 1 base, with 11 bases between them. Germline values: CDR1 SGHAT, CDR2 FQNNGV. There are 14 residues in the CDR3. CDR3 sequence reads: CASSPRADNYGYTF. CDR3 nucleotides: TGTGCCAGCAGCCCCAGGGCCGATAACTATGGCTACACCTTC.

This clone has a single count. This chain links TRBV30 with TRBJ2-7; no reliable D call. CDR1 and CDR2 (germline): GTSNPN, SVGIG (reference sequence). Deletions cut 0 bases from V and 1 base from J, with 7 bases between. CDR3 length equals 13 residues. This chain's CDR3 is CAWSVGGSYEQYF. The CDR3 DNA follows: TGTGCCTGGAGTGTTGGCGGTTCCTACGAGCAGTACTTC.

The V gene is TRBV4-3, the J gene TRBJ2-7; D is possibly TRBD2 (6 bases). Germline V gives CDR1 LGHNA, CDR2 YSLEER. The CDR3 runs 14 residues. The V end lost 0 bases, the J end lost 3 bases, and 9 bases lay between the germline ends. CDR3 coding DNA: TGCGCCAGCAGCCAAGATATGGGAGGCTACGAGCAGTACTTC. Translated: CASSQDMGGYEQYF.